Sequencing of this T cell receptor (beta chain) was carried out in a study of cytomegalovirus exposure and HLA in healthy donors. Study findings and constraints: When a later analysis was performed, an Asian-associated ancestry cluster reportedly had fewer N-insertions than the approximately 680-donor mean. TRBV6-2, TRBV6-3 and some other V segments were unresolvable in 87-base-pair reads. Later analysis suggested links between common viral pathogens and several top significant clusters. Roughly even sequencing depth across donors was the assumption behind the presence/absence analyses.

V shed 10 bases and J 3 bases; nucleotides not matched to a gene: 11. CDR3 length: 15 amino acids. CDR1 is MNHNS, CDR2 SASEGT, per germline. As regards this clone: The antigen is undetermined.

The primer mix had 60 Vbeta and 13 Jbeta primers. Method: immunoSEQ multiplex PCR; TCRdb's copy keeps in-frame clones and lacks some. The sample consists of about 110,000 clones, 73% of them appearing once. The sequenced material came from PBMCs. The receptor was derived from a man aged 30 to 39 in good health and CMV-seronegative. The rearrangement links TRBV6-1 to TRBJ2-3; 9 positions match TRBD2. The CDR3: CATSVGGGATDTQYF. CDR3 bases: TGTGCCACCTCGGTTGGCGGGGGGGCGACAGATACGCAGTATTTT.